This section outlines one TCR beta chain sequence together with its context. Its antigen is not yet known. No base quality information exists; no much larger clone differs at one position. The sample comes from a study of blood T cell repertoires in COVID-19 (TCRdb year 2020). Looking at the study overall: The collaborator samples originated in the United States, Italy and Spain and spanned the acute and convalescent phases of COVID-19. HLA class I and class II types, where available, came from metadata supplied by the sample provider rather than from assay-based typing. The prospective study material was composed of cDNA or gDNA derived from T cells, B-cell-depleted T cells, or PBMCs. The repertoires were released in a freely available public database meant as a resource for research on the immune response to SARS-CoV-2. The samples were drawn from the first 160 participants of the ongoing ImmuneRACE study and from under 1,500 subjects provided by 6 global collaborators. Sample metadata almost always included a de-identified subject ID, COVID-19 status, age in years and sex. Deeply sampled blood TCRbeta repertoires from subjects exposed to, actively infected with, or recovered from COVID-19 were included in the dataset. Overall study outcomes, separate from this receptor: How much clinical and demographic metadata was included differed by source and by participant, and the metadata was provided uncurated.

TCRbeta CDR3 regions were amplified from genomic DNA by means of the immunoSEQ Assay, a bias-controlled multiplex PCR. On the authors' methods: The number of nucleated cells in each sample was estimated from the amplification of reference gene primers within the assay. Sequence reads were collapsed and filtered to measure the absolute abundance of every unique TCRbeta CDR3 rearrangement. For each sample, productive Simpson clonality was calculated as the square root of Simpson's diversity index over productive rearrangements. TCRdb provides this immuneACCESS table in a form limited to in-frame rearrangements. Some clones are lacking; in checked studies, under half of them reflect an unresolved V gene, and why the rest are absent is not known. V, J and clone size derive from that table, while D and trimming were established from the DNA sequence. The sample contains tens of thousands of clones, roughly 82% of them found a single time. The top ten constitute around 13% of the sample.

CDR1 and CDR2, looked up from the germline V gene, are MNHEY and SVGAGI. Trimming takes 6 bases from V and 0 bases from J, and the germline ends sit 13 bases apart. The CDR3 spans 15 residues, from the cysteine through the phenylalanine. The sequence is cut down to CDR3 DNA, 45 bases in frame from base 1. Collaborating institutions collected whole blood in K2EDTA tubes following their own protocols. For TCRbeta analysis, collaborator samples were shipped as frozen whole blood, as isolated PBMCs, or as DNA extracted from either sample type. Sequenced input: peripheral blood. This receptor was identified in a woman over 75 with acute or convalescent COVID-19. The rearranged segments are TRBV6-5 and TRBJ2-3; the D gene is perhaps TRBD1, on 6 matching bases. The encoded CDR3 is CASSQGHSSTDTQYF. The DNA sequence is TGTGCCAGCAGCCAGGGACATTCTAGCACAGATACGCAGTATTTT.